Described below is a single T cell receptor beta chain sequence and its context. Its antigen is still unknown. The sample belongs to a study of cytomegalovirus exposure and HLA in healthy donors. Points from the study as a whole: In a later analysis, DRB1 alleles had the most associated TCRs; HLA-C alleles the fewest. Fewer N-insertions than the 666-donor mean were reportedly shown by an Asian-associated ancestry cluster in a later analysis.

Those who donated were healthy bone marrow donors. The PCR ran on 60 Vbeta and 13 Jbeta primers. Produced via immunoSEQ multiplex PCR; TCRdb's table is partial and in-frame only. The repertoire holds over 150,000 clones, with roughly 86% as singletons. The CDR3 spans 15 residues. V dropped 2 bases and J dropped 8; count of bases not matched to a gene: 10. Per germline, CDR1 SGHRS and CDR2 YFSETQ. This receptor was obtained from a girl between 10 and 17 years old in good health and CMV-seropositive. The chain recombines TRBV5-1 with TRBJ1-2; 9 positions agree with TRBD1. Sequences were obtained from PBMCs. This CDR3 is CASSLDGQGPIGYTF. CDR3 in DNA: TGCGCCAGCAGCTTAGATGGACAGGGGCCGATCGGCTACACCTTC.